This TCR beta chain derives from a study of T-cell memory formation after mild COVID-19. TCRdb reprocessed the 5' RACE reads via MiXCR and lists one record per CDR3 protein. The repertoire holds 25,000 or so distinct CDR3 sequences, just under 7.5% seen once, with roughly 15% in the top ten. This clonotype was seen ten or more times. The antigen remains unidentified. The CDR3 is 16 amino acids. Germline V CDR1 and CDR2: PRHDT, FYEKMQ (reference sequence). After removal of 5 bases from V and 5 bases from J, the junction contained 11 bases not matched to a gene. Notes on the study in general: Later expanders leaned toward CD4+, whereas clones contracting from day 15 to 85 were balanced CD4/CD8. Prior to infection, memory already included some responding clones, suggesting cross-reactive memory joined.

The specimen sequenced was PBMCs or a T cell subset sorted from them (not recorded which). V gene TRBV13 combines with J gene TRBJ2-3, with TRBD2 matching 9 bases. The source is an adult woman who had mild COVID-19 (a few samples of this study predate the infection). Cell type and time point are not known. This chain's CDR3 is CASSLPSSGVGDTQYF. CDR3 DNA sequence: TGTGCCAGCAGCCTACCTTCTAGCGGGGTAGGAGATACGCAGTATTTT.